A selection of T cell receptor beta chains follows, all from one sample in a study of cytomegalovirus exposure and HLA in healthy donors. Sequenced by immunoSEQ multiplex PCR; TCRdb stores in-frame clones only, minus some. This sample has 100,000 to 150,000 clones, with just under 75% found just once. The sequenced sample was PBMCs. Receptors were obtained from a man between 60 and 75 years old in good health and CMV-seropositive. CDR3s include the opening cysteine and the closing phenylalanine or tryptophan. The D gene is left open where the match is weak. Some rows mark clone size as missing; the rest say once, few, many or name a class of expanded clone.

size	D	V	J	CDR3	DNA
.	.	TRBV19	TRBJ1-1	CASRPPAGENTEAFF	TGTGCCAGTAGGCCCCCGGCGGGGGAGAACACTGAAGCTTTCTTT
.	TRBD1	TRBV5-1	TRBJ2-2	CASSPWTGEPSNTGELFF	TGCGCCAGCAGCCCCTGGACAGGGGAACCTTCGAACACCGGGGAGCTGTTTTTT
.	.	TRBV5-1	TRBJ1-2	CASSLDPDYGYTF	TGCGCCAGCAGCTTGGATCCAGACTATGGCTACACCTTC
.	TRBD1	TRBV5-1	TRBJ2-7	CASSLEGGGYEQYF	TGCGCCAGCAGCTTGGAAGGGGGCGGATACGAGCAGTACTTC
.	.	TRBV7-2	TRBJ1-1	CASSLMDSYMNTEAFF	TGTGCCAGCAGCTTAATGGACAGCTATATGAACACTGAAGCTTTCTTT
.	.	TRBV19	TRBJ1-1	CASRLHPGTEAFF	TGTGCCAGTAGACTACACCCCGGGACAGAAGCTTTCTTT
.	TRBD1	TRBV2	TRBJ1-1	CASSETGSEAFF	TGTGCCAGCAGTGAGACAGGGTCTGAAGCTTTCTTT
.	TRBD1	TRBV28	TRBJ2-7	CASSSGQMPYEQYF	TGTGCCAGCAGTTCGGGACAGATGCCCTACGAGCAGTACTTC
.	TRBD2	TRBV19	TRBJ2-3	CASSRGGASDTQYF	TGTGCCAGTAGTCGCGGGGGGGCATCAGATACGCAGTATTTT
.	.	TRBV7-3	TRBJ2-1	CASSLYSGDYNEQFF	TGTGCCAGCAGCTTATATTCGGGGGACTACAATGAGCAGTTCTTC
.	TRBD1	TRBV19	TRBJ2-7	CASSLPGTASEQYF	TGTGCCAGTAGTTTACCCGGGACAGCGTCCGAGCAGTACTTC
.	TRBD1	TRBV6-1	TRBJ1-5	CASSEMGDSYQPQHF	TGTGCCAGCAGTGAAATGGGGGACAGCTATCAGCCCCAGCATTTT
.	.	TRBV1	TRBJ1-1	CTSSQFGIQGDRQAFF	TGCACCAGCAGCCAATTTGGAATACAGGGTGATAGGCAAGCTTTCTTT
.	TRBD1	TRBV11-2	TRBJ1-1	CASSRQGIEAFF	TGTGCCAGCAGCCGACAGGGGATTGAAGCTTTCTTT
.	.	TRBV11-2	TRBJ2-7	CASSSDRNSYEQYF	TGTGCCAGCAGCTCTGACAGGAACTCCTACGAGCAGTACTTC
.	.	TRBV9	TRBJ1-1	CASSDDPWGDFEAFF	TGTGCCAGCAGCGACGACCCTTGGGGGGATTTTGAAGCTTTCTTT
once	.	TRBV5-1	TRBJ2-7	CASSLVGGSYEQYF	TGCGCCAGCAGCTTGGTTGGCGGTTCCTACGAGCAGTACTTC
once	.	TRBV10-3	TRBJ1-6	CAIRSGVNSPLHF	TGTGCCATCCGCTCCGGGGTTAATTCACCCCTCCACTTT
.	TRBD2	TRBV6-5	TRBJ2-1	CASRPGLVTGHAQFF	TGTGCCAGCAGACCGGGACTAGTGACTGGTCATGCGCAGTTCTTC
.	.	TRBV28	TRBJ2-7	CASSRRGANSRLYEQYF	TGTGCCAGCAGCCGCAGGGGCGCGAATTCCCGTCTTTACGAGCAGTACTTC
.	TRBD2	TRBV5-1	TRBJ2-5	CASSLGTSGEETQYF	TGCGCCAGCAGCTTAGGGACTAGCGGGGAAGAGACCCAGTACTTC
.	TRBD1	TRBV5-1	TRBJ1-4	CASSLLGTGTEKLFF	TGCGCCAGCAGCTTGTTAGGGACAGGAACTGAAAAACTGTTTTTT
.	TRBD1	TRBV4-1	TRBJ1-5	CASGTGSRPQHF	TGCGCCAGCGGGACAGGCTCTCGACCCCAGCATTTT
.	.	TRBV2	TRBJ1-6	CASTLGRNSPLHF	TGTGCCAGCACCCTGGGGCGGAATTCACCCCTCCACTTT
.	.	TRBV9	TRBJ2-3	CASSSLPVPDTQYF	TGTGCCAGCAGCAGCCTACCTGTTCCAGATACGCAGTATTTT
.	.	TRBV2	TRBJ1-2	CASSDRAGGRGYTF	TGTGCCAGCAGTGATAGGGCGGGAGGTCGCGGCTACACCTTC
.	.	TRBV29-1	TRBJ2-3	CSVRQSTDTQYF	TGCAGCGTTCGACAGTCCACAGATACGCAGTATTTT
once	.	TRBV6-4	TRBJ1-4	CARTKQAKDEKLFF	TGTGCCAGGACGAAACAGGCGAAGGATGAAAAACTGTTTTTT
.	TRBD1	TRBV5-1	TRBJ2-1	CASSLDPGQGYNEQFF	TGCGCCAGCAGCTTGGACCCGGGACAGGGCTACAATGAGCAGTTCTTC